The 22 T cell receptor beta chains presented below share a single source sample, sequenced in a study of OX40 agonist ivuxolimab in advanced cancers. TCRdb's copy holds only in-frame clones and misses some; the assay was immunoSEQ multiplex PCR. The repertoire holds under 70,000 clones, with 85% as singletons. The sample here was CD4+ or CD8+ T cells sorted from blood, taken in a trial of the OX40 agonist ivuxolimab. The receptors originated from an adult with an advanced solid tumor such as melanoma, head and neck, liver or kidney cancer.

This clone was picked up a small number of times. The chain recombines TRBV7-9 with TRBJ2-7, with 7 bases identical to TRBD1. Germline CDR1 reads SEHNR; CDR2 reads FQNEAQ (reference sequence). V gave up 5 bases and J gave up 3 bases; unmatched junction bases: 7. The CDR3 extends over 14 amino acids. DNA for the CDR3: TGTGCCAGCAGCCTCCGGGACAGATTCTACGAGCAGTACTTC. It specifies CASSLRDRFYEQYF.

This clone showed up just once. This sequence joins TRBV9 and TRBJ1-2; D is uncertain. Germline CDR1 is SGDLS and CDR2 is YYNGEE. V dropped 2 bases and J dropped 4 bases, with 18 bases sitting between them. The CDR3 covers 16 residues. CDR3 DNA: TGTGCCAGCAGCGTTTTTGATAAGGGAGGTGCCTATGGCTACACCTTC. Translated, it gives CASSVFDKGGAYGYTF.

This chain uses TRBV11-1 with TRBJ2-3, with D unresolved. The CDR3 extends over 11 amino acids. The germline V and J ends were trimmed by 4 bases and 9 bases, with 8 bases remaining between them. Germline lookup yields CDR1 SGHAT and CDR2 FQDESV (reference sequence). The CDR3 sequence is CASSSIQTQYF. The CDR3 DNA is TGTGCCAGCAGCTCTATCCAAACGCAGTATTTT.

The rearrangement joins TRBV7-3 to TRBJ1-1; D uncertain. The V end lost 3 bases, the J end lost 4 bases, and 9 bases lay between the germline ends. From germline, CDR1 is SGHTA and CDR2 FQGTGA. The CDR3 sequence is 13 residues long. The CDR3 DNA follows: TGTGCCAGCAGCTTTGACGGATCCACTGAAGCTTTCTTT. Encoded protein: CASSFDGSTEAFF.

V gene TRBV30 combines with J gene TRBJ2-5, with D unresolved. Trimming shortened V by 1 base and J by 5 bases, and 11 bases separated the two germline ends. The CDR3 runs 13 residues. The germline CDR1 and CDR2 sequences are GTSNPN and SVGIG (reference sequence). CDR3 in amino acids: CAWSGGIGETQYF. In DNA, the CDR3 is TGTGCCTGGAGTGGGGGTATTGGGGAGACCCAGTACTTC.

The sample holds a few counts of this clone. The J gene is TRBJ2-7, the V gene TRBV19; tentative D call: TRBD2 (6 bases). The CDR3 sequence is 14 residues long. V lost 0 bases and J lost 9, with 15 bases in between. Germline V gives CDR1 LNHDA, CDR2 SQIVND (reference sequence). Here the CDR3 reads CASSIDGPLGGQYF. CDR3 sequence (DNA): TGTGCCAGTAGTATAGACGGACCGCTCGGGGGGCAGTACTTC. Full variable domain (outside the CDR3, taken from reference TRBV19 and TRBJ2-7): DGGITQSPKYLFRKEGQNVTLSCEQNLNHDAMYWYRQDPGQGLRLIYYSQIVNDFQKGDIAEGYSVSREKKESFPLTVTSAQKNPTAFYLCASSIDGPLGGQYFGPGTRLTVT.

The chain is built from TRBV5-8 and TRBJ1-4; possible D gene TRBD1, 6 bases. There are 15 residues in the CDR3. Trimming shortened V by 0 bases and J by 5 bases, and 11 bases separated the two germline ends. CDR1 and CDR2 (germline): SGHTS, YDEGEE. In DNA form, the CDR3 reads TGTGCCAGCAGCTTGGGGCAGGGACAAAATGAAAAACTGTTTTTT. Translation gives CASSLGQGQNEKLFF.

The count of this clone is one. The rearrangement uses TRBV9 and TRBJ1-2; tentatively, D is TRBD1 (5 bases). The V and J ends lost 4 bases and 4 bases respectively, with 11 bases between them. CDR1 and CDR2 from the germline V gene are SGDLS and YYNGEE. The CDR3 is 13 amino acids. The CDR3 sequence is CASSLQAGYGYTF. The CDR3 DNA reads as TGTGCCAGCAGCCTACAGGCTGGCTATGGCTACACCTTC.

This chain connects TRBV7-9 to TRBJ2-2; D is unresolved. Germline values: CDR1 SEHNR, CDR2 FQNEAQ (reference sequence). The CDR3 extends over 12 amino acids. V lost 5 bases and J 8 bases, leaving 9 bases between the germline ends. The chain's CDR3 is CASSPVAGELFF. CDR3 nucleotide sequence: TGTGCCAGCAGCCCCGTGGCTGGGGAGCTGTTTTTT.

The chain employs TRBV19 and TRBJ2-1, with D perhaps TRBD2 (6 bases). V was trimmed by 1 base and J by 8 bases, leaving 12 bases between them. The CDR3 contains 14 residues. Germline V gene sequence: CDR1 LNHDA, CDR2 SQIVND (reference sequence). CDR3 coding DNA: TGTGCCAGTAGTATAGGGAGGGGAAGGTATGAGCAGTTCTTC. This gives the protein CASSIGRGRYEQFF.

The DNA of the CDR3 is TGTGCCACCAGCAGAGTGCTCGGGGAGCTGTTTTTT. Protein: CATSRVLGELFF. The chain employs TRBV15 and TRBJ2-2; D not resolved. The CDR3 spans 12 residues. Germline values: CDR1 LNHNV, CDR2 YYDKDF (reference sequence). V lost 1 base and J lost 7, with 4 bases in between.

This chain links TRBV5-1 with TRBJ2-2, with D perhaps TRBD1 (6 bases). The CDR3 contains 15 residues. Per germline, CDR1 SGHRS and CDR2 YFSETQ. V lost 4 bases to trimming and J lost 0 bases, with 10 bases between them. In DNA, the CDR3 is TGCGCCAGCAGCACCCGGACAGCGAACACCGGGGAGCTGTTTTTT. Protein product: CASSTRTANTGELFF.

This clone was picked up one time. The chain combines TRBV18 with TRBJ2-7; 7 bases line up with TRBD1. Per the germline V gene, CDR1 is KGHSH and CDR2 is LQKENI. Germline trimming cut 5 bases from V and 7 bases from J; bases unmatched to any gene: 11. The CDR3 is made up of 14 amino acids. CDR3 DNA sequence: TGTGCCAGCTCAACAAGGGACAGACCCCGGGAGCAGTACTTC. Amino acids: CASSTRDRPREQYF. The variable domain in full, with the rest retrieved from reference TRBV18 and TRBJ2-7, is NAGVMQNPRHLVRRRGQEARLRCSPMKGHSHVYWYRQLPEEGLKFMVYLQKENIIDESGMPKERFSAEFPKEGPSILRIQQVVRGDSAAYFCASSTRDRPREQYFGPGTRLTVT.

This clone was seen a few times. V usage is TRBV15 and J usage is TRBJ2-4, with D maybe TRBD1 (7 bases). This CDR3 is built from 15 residues. Germline CDR1 is LNHNV and CDR2 is YYDKDF (reference sequence). V was clipped by 5 bases and J by 0 bases, with 11 bases between them. DNA of the CDR3: TGTGCCACCAGCGCGGGACAGCTAGCCAAAAACATTCAGTACTTC. This gives the protein CATSAGQLAKNIQYF.

The rearrangement uses TRBV4-1 and TRBJ2-5; D gene unclear. The germline V gene encodes CDR1 MGHRA and CDR2 YSYEKL. This CDR3 is built from 15 residues. The V end was cut by 4 bases, the J end by 1 base, with 13 bases between. The CDR3 reads CASSRIGIRQETQYF. CDR3 DNA sequence: TGCGCCAGCAGCCGAATCGGCATTCGCCAAGAGACCCAGTACTTC.

The J gene is TRBJ2-6, the V gene TRBV9, with a possible D match to TRBD2 (5 bases). Germline CDR1 is SGDLS and CDR2 is YYNGEE. Trimming took 0 bases from V and 0 from J, leaving 16 bases between them. The CDR3 is 19 amino acids. CDR3 protein: CASSVAAAARYSGANVLTF. CDR3 DNA sequence: TGTGCCAGCAGCGTAGCCGCAGCGGCCAGATACTCTGGGGCCAACGTCCTGACTTTC. Based on the CDR3 plus reference TRBV9 and TRBJ2-6, the full variable domain is DSGVTQTPKHLITATGQRVTLRCSPRSGDLSVYWYQQSLDQGLQFLIQYYNGEERAKGNILERFSAQQFPDLHSELNLSSLELGDSALYFCASSVAAAARYSGANVLTFGAGSRLTVL.

J is TRBJ1-5 and V is TRBV7-9; TRBD1 is a possible D gene (6 bases). Germline CDR1 SEHNR, CDR2 FQNEAQ (reference sequence). V was clipped by 1 base and J by 6 bases, with 10 bases between them. The CDR3 consists of 14 residues. The CDR3 region has the DNA TGTGCCAGCAGCTTAGAAGGGGGAGGTCAGCCCCAGCATTTT. Its translation is CASSLEGGGQPQHF.

The J gene is TRBJ2-7, the V gene TRBV20-1; D gene uncertain. The CDR3 covers 10 residues. Germline V gene data show CDR1 as DFQATT and CDR2 as SNEGSKA (reference sequence). V lost 3 bases, J lost 0 bases, and 0 bases lay in between. The CDR3 reads CSASSYEQYF. The CDR3 bases are TGCAGTGCTAGCTCCTACGAGCAGTACTTC.

The chain carries TRBV7-2 and TRBJ1-1; no firm D call. Trimming took off 2 bases at V and 5 bases at J, with 9 bases between the two ends. The CDR3 has 13 residues. Germline lookup yields CDR1 SGHTA and CDR2 FQGNSA. The CDR3 nucleotides read TGTGCCAGCAGCTTATTGTTTCAAACTGAAGCTTTCTTT. This gives the protein CASSLLFQTEAFF.

V and J are TRBV9 and TRBJ1-5; D remains ambiguous. The V and J ends lost 0 bases and 10 bases respectively, with 14 bases between them. The CDR3 spans 14 residues. In germline, CDR1 is SGDLS, CDR2 YYNGEE. The DNA for the CDR3 is TGTGCCAGCAGCGTAGCCGGTGAATCAGACCCCCAGCATTTT. Translating gives CASSVAGESDPQHF.

The rearrangement joins TRBV7-2 to TRBJ2-2; D call uncertain. The CDR3 is 14 amino acids. V was shortened by 0 bases and J by 5 bases, with 7 bases between the two germline ends. Germline CDR1 and CDR2: SGHTA and FQGNSA. The CDR3, as DNA: TGTGCCAGCAGCTTAGCGCATCAGACCGGGGAGCTGTTTTTT. This codes for CASSLAHQTGELFF.

In DNA, the CDR3 is TGTGCCAGCAGCCGCGGGGGCGGCTCCTCTGGAAACACCATATATTTT. This gives the protein CASSRGGGSSGNTIYF. This chain links TRBV7-2 with TRBJ1-3; the D gene is possibly TRBD1 (6 bases). The CDR3 sequence is 16 residues long. Germline assignment: CDR1 SGHTA and CDR2 FQGNSA. Trimming removed 5 bases from V and 0 bases from J, with 14 bases in between.